This paragraph covers one T cell receptor beta chain sequence. Its antigen is undetermined. The data are from a study of graft-versus-host responses after intestinal transplantation. Whole-study context: Anti-thymocyte globulin was used for induction in all recipients, who then took tacrolimus and steroids for approximately 3 years.

The CDR3 has 15 residues. CDR1 is SEHNR and CDR2 is FQNEAQ in the germline V gene (reference sequence). Trimming stripped 2 bases from V and 7 bases from J, with 15 bases between. Here immunoSEQ multiplex PCR was the method, and the copy in TCRdb shows in-frame clones only, minus some. The table records approximately 81,000 clones, about nine tenths of them present only once. This specimen was unstimulated CD8+ T cells sorted from spleen or lymph node cells, taken before transplant. The TCR sequence derives from a human donor who was the organ donor for an intestinal transplant. The genes are TRBV7-9 and TRBJ2-1, with D perhaps matching TRBD1 (7 bases). The CDR3 protein is CASSLSPGGFNEQFF. CDR3 DNA sequence: TGTGCCAGCAGCTTAAGCCCAGGGGGGTTTAATGAGCAGTTCTTC.